This TCR beta chain was profiled in a study of T cells in Graves' hyperthyroidism and ophthalmopathy (dated by TCRdb to the late 2010s). About the full investigation: Peripheral blood was collected at initial diagnosis, before any treatment. In about 6 Graves' hyperthyroidism patients, the study also compared T-cell repertoires from thyroid tissue with T-cell repertoires from blood. The 100 discovery patients were randomly split 7:3 into training and test sets. Following sampling, methimazole starting at 30 mg daily was given to hyperthyroidism patients, and high-dose intravenous methylprednisolone was given to ophthalmopathy patients. Whether ophthalmopathy could be predicted prospectively was tested in an independent validation cohort made up of 18 to 20 hyperthyroidism patients plus 17 patients who later progressed to ophthalmopathy. TCR V-J signatures able to tell the groups apart were searched for in a discovery cohort of some 97 patients, of whom more than 40 had Graves' ophthalmopathy and 55 to 60 had stable Graves' hyperthyroidism. According to the paper, TCR Vbeta CDR3 sequencing was carried out on approximately 140 peripheral blood samples, which came from more than 40 ophthalmopathy, around 75 hyperthyroidism and approximately 17 progressor patients.

General study outcomes and caveats: Sample size was not statistically predetermined, and investigators were not blinded to group allocation. In validation, the model predicted progression to ophthalmopathy with approximately 70% sensitivity and around 72% specificity, a median of around six months before onset. In cross-validation, a model built on a 13 V-J signature told ophthalmopathy apart from stable hyperthyroidism with approximately 90% sensitivity and around 83% specificity, and in testing the same model reached 80%/75%. Most expanded thyroid clonotypes (frequency above 0.001) were also detected in blood, a finding suggesting that blood repertoires may reflect thyroid immune responses.

There are 16 amino acids in the CDR3, from cysteine to phenylalanine inclusive. Only the CDR3 region is kept as DNA, spanning 48 bases read in frame from base 1. V is pruned by 4 bases and J by 2 bases, leaving 5 bases of the junction without a gene match. Reading the germline V gene gives CDR1 ENHRY and CDR2 SYGVKD. Stable Graves' hyperthyroidism was defined as no progression to ophthalmopathy during 18 months of follow-up. The hyperthyroidism patients were between 18 and 65 years old and newly diagnosed, with a disease duration of less than 2 months. Patients with uncontrolled infections, other autoimmune diseases, pregnancy or lactation were excluded. Diagnoses were based on clinical symptoms, serum thyroxine and TRAb, thyroid ultrasound and orbital computed tomography. PBMCs were isolated from about 9.2 ml of fresh peripheral blood by Ficoll-Paque density gradient centrifugation. Trizol reagent was used to extract total RNA, and RNA quality was then checked on an Agilent 2100 Bioanalyzer.

Regarding this clonotype: There is no known antigen for this receptor. Nothing much larger sits one base from this clone, and base qualities are not available.

Amplification of TCR beta CDR3 regions was carried out from RNA transcripts. The first round of RT-PCR for the TCR CDR3 was performed with the HTBI primer set and the Qiagen OneStep RT-PCR kit. The libraries were constructed in a second round of multiplex PCR and then size-selected and purified. Paired-end sequencing of the libraries was performed with 100 bp reads on an Illumina HiSeq2000. The authors' analysis ran thus. SOAPnuke was used to process the raw data, with reads discarded if the reads contained adapters or uncalled bases, had a mean Phred below 15, or lacked an exact constant-primer or identifier match. COPE v1.2.5 was used to merge the high-quality paired reads, and each unique nucleotide sequence was defined as a clonotype. MiTCR v1.1 was used to align clonotypes to the IMGT TRBV, TRBD and TRBJ reference segments. The analysis included only V-J combinations with a frequency above 0.0001, which together covered approximately 99% of the repertoires. The TCS score was defined as F50 (clonal expansion) divided by E x V (chaos), with BLOSUM62-based TCRdist calculated between CDR3 peptides within each V-J. Welch's t-statistics and random forest reduced some 510 V-J features to around 14, which were used in a naive Bayes classifier (R e1071). TCRdb itself trimmed the public reads at Q25 with fastp, ran MiXCR and retained productive beta chains. Every distinct CDR3 protein forms one entry, paired with its most common genes and DNA. Clone size and V and J calls follow TCRdb, not the original study. The sample includes 300,000 to 400,000 distinct CDR3 sequences, with 15% to 20% observed a single time. The ten largest clones represent approximately 49% of the sample.

The clonotype was recovered from a woman in her fifties or sixties with Graves' hyperthyroidism. The chain couples TRBV10-3 to TRBJ2-1; the junction holds 10 bases that match TRBD2. Sequencing input: blood. The nucleotide sequence reads TGTGCCATCAGTGGCGGACTAGCGGAGACCTACAATGAGCAGTTCTTC. The encoded protein is CAISGGLAETYNEQFF.